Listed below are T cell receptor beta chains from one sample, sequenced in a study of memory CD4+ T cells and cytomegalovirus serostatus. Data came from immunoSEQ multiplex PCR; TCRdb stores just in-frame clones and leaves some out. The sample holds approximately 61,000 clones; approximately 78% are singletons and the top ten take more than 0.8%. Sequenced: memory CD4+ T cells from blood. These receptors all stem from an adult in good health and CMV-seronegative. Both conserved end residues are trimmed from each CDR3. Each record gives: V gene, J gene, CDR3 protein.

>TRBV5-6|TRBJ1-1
ASRNRDSPLNTEAF
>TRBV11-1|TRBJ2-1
ASQLAGGREQF
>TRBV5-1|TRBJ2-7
ASSLGRYGSYEQY
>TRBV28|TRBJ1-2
ASRNPTGRSFNYGYT
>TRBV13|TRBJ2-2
ASSLTFRGNTGELF
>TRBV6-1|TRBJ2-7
ASRGDRGGSYEQY
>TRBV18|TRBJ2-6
ASSPSPPGGANVLT
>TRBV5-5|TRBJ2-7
ASSSRLQAYEQY
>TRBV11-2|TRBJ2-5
ASTLSPSGGWETQY
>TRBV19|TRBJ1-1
ASSIGLGGRRNTEAF
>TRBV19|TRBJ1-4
ASSIWGEGATNEKLF
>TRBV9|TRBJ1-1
ASSPKGVDTEAF
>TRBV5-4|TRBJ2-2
ASSFLNTGELF
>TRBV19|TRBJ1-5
ASRKGQVNNQPQH
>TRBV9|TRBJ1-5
ASSVTRTGSEPQH
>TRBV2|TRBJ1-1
ASRPEPGQLNTEAF
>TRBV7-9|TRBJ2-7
ASSLTSREQY
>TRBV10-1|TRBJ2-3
ASSGRMGSTDTQY
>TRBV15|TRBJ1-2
ATSRDGRGGSGYGYT
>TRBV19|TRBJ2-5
ASSIGSSGGRETQY
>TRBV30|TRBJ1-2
AWSVDSNYGYT
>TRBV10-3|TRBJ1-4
AISARQGTTNEKLF
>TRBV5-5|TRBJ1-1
ASSLIVSGGTEAF
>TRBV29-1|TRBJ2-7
SVHRDSSYEQY
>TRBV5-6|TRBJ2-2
ASRPGGAGELF
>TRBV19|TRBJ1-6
ASSVVGNSPLH
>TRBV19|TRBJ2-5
ASSSSGQETQY
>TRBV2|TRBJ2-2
ASSAQGRTGELF